This entry features one T cell receptor beta chain sequence. The data originate from a study of identical twins. One entry per CDR3 protein, called by TCRdb with MiXCR from the 5' RACE reads. Seen here are about 300,000 distinct CDR3 sequences, 9% to 15% observed once, and the top ten hold approximately 7.9%. This CDR3 comprises 13 residues. The J segment lost 9 bases and the V segment lost 3 bases, leaving 5 bases of the junction unmatched. Germline CDR1 is DFQATT and CDR2 is SNEGSKA (reference sequence). The same specimen was also included in a second study, on yellow fever vaccine responses in identical twins.

The sample consisted of CD8+ T cells sorted from blood. This receptor was taken from a woman between 18 and 29 years old in good health. V is TRBV20-1 and J is TRBJ2-1; 10 positions match TRBD2. The CDR3 sequence is CSARGLAGVEQFF. The CDR3, as DNA: TGCAGTGCTAGGGGGCTAGCGGGGGTTGAGCAGTTCTTC.